The 16 T cell receptor beta chains in this list originate from one sample, sequenced in a study of blood T cell repertoires in COVID-19 (dated by TCRdb to between 2020 and 2021). Library method: the immunoSEQ multiplex PCR assay. This immuneACCESS table, as held by TCRdb, lists in-frame sequences with V and J called but not all clones. Of the missing ones, under half trace to an unresolved V gene in checked studies; the others have no known cause. In this sample the table shows about 250,000 clones, about four fifths of which occur a single time. Jointly, the top ten make up roughly 7.8% of the sample. The sequencing input was peripheral blood. Receptors originate from a man aged 35 to 55 with active or convalescent COVID-19.

This CDR3 is CASSPPGGNQPQHF. As DNA, the CDR3 is TGTGCCAGCAGCCCCCCGGGGGGCAATCAGCCCCAGCATTTT. This chain joins TRBV6-5 and TRBJ1-5, with D tentatively TRBD1 (5 bases). Germline V gene lookup returns CDR1 MNHEY and CDR2 SVGAGI. The CDR3 length is 14 residues. Deletions cut 6 bases from V and 2 bases from J, with 11 bases between.

The chain links TRBV4-1 to TRBJ1-5; D is ambiguous. V was clipped by 5 bases and J by 4 bases, with 9 bases between them. Germline loops: CDR1 MGHRA, CDR2 YSYEKL. The CDR3 sequence is 13 residues long. The CDR3 DNA reads as TGCGCCAGCAGCGAGCGCGGAAATCAGCCCCAGCATTTT. This translates into CASSERGNQPQHF.

This clone appeared once. V gene TRBV5-1 combines with J gene TRBJ1-2; TRBD1 matches 8 bases. Unmatched junction bases numbered 10, after V lost 3 bases and J lost 6 bases. Germline CDR1 SGHRS, CDR2 YFSETQ. CDR3 length: 15 residues. The CDR3 is CASSSGQGAFDGYTF. The CDR3 nucleotides read TGCGCCAGCAGCTCGGGGCAGGGGGCATTTGATGGCTACACCTTC.

The chain links TRBV5-8 to TRBJ1-6, with 7 bases that match TRBD1. From germline, CDR1 is SGHTS and CDR2 YDEGEE. The CDR3 has 12 residues. With 1 base clipped from V and 16 bases from J, the junction kept 5 bases outside the gene matches. The CDR3 loop is CASSLMTGRLHF. The DNA of the CDR3 is TGTGCCAGCAGCTTGATGACAGGGAGACTCCACTTT. Combining the CDR3 with reference TRBV5-8 and TRBJ1-6 gives the whole variable domain EAGVTQSPTHLIKTRGQQATLRCSPISGHTSVYWYQQALGLGLQFLLWYDEGEERNRGNFPPRFSGRQFPNYSSELNVNALELEDSALYLCASSLMTGRLHFGNGTRLTVT.

The chain links TRBV7-2 to TRBJ1-2, with D possibly TRBD1 on 6 matching bases. V was trimmed by 2 bases and J by 6 bases, leaving 16 bases between them. Germline CDR1 is SGHTA and CDR2 is FQGNSA. CDR3 length: 15 residues. The CDR3 spells CASSLTEGVRDGYTF. The CDR3 DNA reads TGTGCCAGCAGCTTAACAGAGGGGGTTCGGGATGGCTACACCTTC. The full variable domain, its missing parts supplied by reference TRBV7-2 and TRBJ1-2, is GAGVSQSPSNKVTEKGKDVELRCDPISGHTALYWYRQSLGQGLEFLIYFQGNSAPDKSGLPSDRFSAERTGGSVSTLTIQRTQQEDSAVYLCASSLTEGVRDGYTFGSGTRLTVV.

In its sample, this clone was seen a few times. This chain links TRBV9 with TRBJ1-2; possibly TRBD1 for D (5 bases). Trimming took off 3 bases at V and 4 bases at J, with 22 bases between the two ends. Germline V gene sequence: CDR1 SGDLS, CDR2 YYNGEE. The CDR3 sequence is 17 residues long. CDR3 sequence reads: CASSAEPGRGFGYGYTF. The CDR3 DNA follows: TGTGCCAGCAGCGCGGAACCGGGACGGGGGTTTGGCTATGGCTACACCTTC.

This clone was detected only once. The V and J genes are TRBV6-2 or TRBV6-3 and TRBJ1-1; D is unclear. The ends were cut back, 6 bases at V and 3 bases at J, with 20 bases in the middle. CDR3 length: 16 residues. Germline CDR1 and CDR2: MNHEY and SVGEGT. The CDR3 spells CASSPLWAPVDTEAFF. The CDR3 region has the DNA TGTGCCAGCAGCCCATTATGGGCGCCGGTAGACACTGAAGCTTTCTTT.

This clone was counted only a few times. The chain is built from TRBV30 and TRBJ2-1, with a tentative D call TRBD2 (6 bases). The ends were cut back, 2 bases at V and 5 bases at J, with 13 bases in the middle. The CDR3 consists of 14 residues. Germline values: CDR1 GTSNPN, CDR2 SVGIG (reference sequence). CDR3 loop: CAWSRGGSNNEQFF. DNA for the CDR3: TGTGCCTGGAGTCGTGGGGGGAGCAACAATGAGCAGTTCTTC. The complete variable domain, with remaining parts taken from reference TRBV30 and TRBJ2-1, reads SQTIHQWPATLVQPVGSPLSLECTVEGTSNPNLYWYRQAAGRGLQLLFYSVGIGQISSEVPQNLSASRPQDRQFILSSKKLLLSDSGFYLCAWSRGGSNNEQFFGPGTRLTVL.

This clone was seen at least ten times. The V and J genes are TRBV30 and TRBJ2-7; tentative D call: TRBD2 (6 bases). V lost 4 bases, J lost 5 bases, and 9 bases lay in between. Germline CDR1 is GTSNPN and CDR2 is SVGIG (reference sequence). The CDR3 is made up of 11 amino acids. For the CDR3, the DNA is TGTGCCTGGATCGGAGGGGACGAGCAGTACTTC. Protein sequence: CAWIGGDEQYF.

The chain combines TRBV6-5 with TRBJ1-4, with a weak D call TRBD1 (5 bases). Germline V gives CDR1 MNHEY, CDR2 SVGAGI. The CDR3 extends over 15 amino acids. The germline V and J ends were trimmed by 11 bases and 0 bases, with 16 bases remaining between them. The CDR3 sequence: CAARADIATNEKLFF. The CDR3 DNA reads TGTGCCGCCAGGGCGGACATCGCAACTAATGAAAAACTGTTTTTT.

V usage is TRBV10-3 and J usage is TRBJ1-1; tentatively, D is TRBD1 (5 bases). Germline loops: CDR1 ENHRY, CDR2 SYGVKD. V was trimmed by 5 bases and J by 4 bases, leaving 14 bases between them. This CDR3 region has 14 residues. The CDR3 DNA reads TGTGCCATCAGTTTCCAGGGTCTGGGCACTGAAGCTTTCTTT. Its translation: CAISFQGLGTEAFF.

The chain uses TRBV6-4 and TRBJ2-1; TRBD2 is a possible D gene (5 bases). The V end lost 2 bases, the J end lost 4 bases, and 21 bases lay between the germline ends. Germline V gene data show CDR1 as MRHNA and CDR2 as SNTAGT. This CDR3 is 18 amino acids long. The DNA for the CDR3 is TGTGCCAGCAGTGACGACTCATCTAGTAGCGCTTTTTACAATGAGCAGTTCTTC. Its protein product is CASSDDSSSSAFYNEQFF.

V and J are TRBV30 and TRBJ1-2; the match to TRBD1 covers 7 bases. CDR3 length: 13 amino acids. With 3 bases clipped from V and 7 bases from J, the junction kept 8 bases outside the gene matches. The germline CDR1 and CDR2 sequences are GTSNPN and SVGIG (reference sequence). The CDR3 sequence: CAWSRGGRIGYTF. The CDR3, as DNA: TGTGCCTGGAGCCGAGGGGGCCGCATTGGCTACACCTTC.

A single count supports this clone. This chain connects TRBV2 to TRBJ1-2; no definite D call. V was cut by 6 bases and J by 4 bases, with 12 bases left in between. The germline V gene has CDR1 SNHLY and CDR2 FYNNEI. The CDR3 loop spans 13 amino acids. The CDR3 sequence: CASRDLLVYGYTF. The CDR3 region has the DNA TGTGCCAGCAGGGACTTGTTAGTCTATGGCTACACCTTC. Variable domain in full (rest from reference TRBV2 and TRBJ1-2): EPEVTQTPSHQVTQMGQEVILRCVPISNHLYFYWYRQILGQKVEFLVSFYNNEISEKSEIFDDQFSVERPDGSNFTLKIRSTKLEDSAMYFCASRDLLVYGYTFGSGTRLTVV.

The chain couples TRBV13 to TRBJ1-2; the D is unclear. CDR1 is PRHDT and CDR2 is FYEKMQ in the germline V gene (reference sequence). The CDR3 consists of 14 residues. Trimming took 0 bases from V and 1 from J, leaving 6 bases between them. This CDR3 is CASSLGPVNYGYTF. DNA for the CDR3: TGTGCCAGCAGCTTAGGCCCAGTTAACTATGGCTACACCTTC.

The V gene is TRBV5-1, the J gene TRBJ2-1; a weak D match, TRBD2 (5 bases). V lost 4 bases and J 6 bases, leaving 11 bases between the germline ends. CDR1 is SGHRS and CDR2 is YFSETQ in the germline V gene. The CDR3 totals 13 residues. The CDR3 spells CASSPGVPNEQFF. CDR3 nucleotides: TGCGCCAGCAGCCCCGGGGTCCCCAATGAGCAGTTCTTC.